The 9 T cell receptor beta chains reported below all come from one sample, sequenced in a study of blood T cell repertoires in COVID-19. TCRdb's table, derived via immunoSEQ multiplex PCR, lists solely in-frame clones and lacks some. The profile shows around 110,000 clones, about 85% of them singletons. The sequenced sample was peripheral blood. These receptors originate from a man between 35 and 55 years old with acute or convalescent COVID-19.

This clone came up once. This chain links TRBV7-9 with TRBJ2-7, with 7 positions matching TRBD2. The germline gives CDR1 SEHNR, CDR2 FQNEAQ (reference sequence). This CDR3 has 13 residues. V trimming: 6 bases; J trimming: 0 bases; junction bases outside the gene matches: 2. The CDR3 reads CASSSGSSYEQYF. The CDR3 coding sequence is TGTGCCAGCAGTAGCGGGTCCTCCTACGAGCAGTACTTC.

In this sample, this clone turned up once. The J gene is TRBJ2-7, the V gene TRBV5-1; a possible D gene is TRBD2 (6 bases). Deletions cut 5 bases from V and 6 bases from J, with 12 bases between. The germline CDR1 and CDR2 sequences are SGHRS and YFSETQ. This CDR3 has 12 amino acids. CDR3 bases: TGCGCCAGCAGTTCTCCCGGGGGCGAGCAGTACTTC. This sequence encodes CASSSPGGEQYF.

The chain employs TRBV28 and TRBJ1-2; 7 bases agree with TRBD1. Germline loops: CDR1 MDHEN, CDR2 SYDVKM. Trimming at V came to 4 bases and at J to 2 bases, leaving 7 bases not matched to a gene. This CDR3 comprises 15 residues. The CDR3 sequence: CASSSQGDENYGYTF. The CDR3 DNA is TGTGCCAGCAGTTCCCAGGGGGACGAGAACTATGGCTACACCTTC.

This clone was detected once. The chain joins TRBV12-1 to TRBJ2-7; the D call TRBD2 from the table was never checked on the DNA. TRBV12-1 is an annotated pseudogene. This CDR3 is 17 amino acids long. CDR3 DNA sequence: TGTGCCAGCAGCTCGGGACTAGCGGGAGGTGAGCTAGGCGAGCAGTACTTC. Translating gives CASSSGLAGGELGEQYF.

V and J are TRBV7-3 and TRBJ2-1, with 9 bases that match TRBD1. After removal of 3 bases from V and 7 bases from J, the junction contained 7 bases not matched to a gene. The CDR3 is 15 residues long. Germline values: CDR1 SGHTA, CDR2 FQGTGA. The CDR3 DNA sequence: TGTGCCAGCAGCTTTCCCGGGACAGGGAAAAATGAGCAGTTCTTC. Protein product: CASSFPGTGKNEQFF. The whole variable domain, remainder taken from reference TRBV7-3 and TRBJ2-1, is GAGVSQTPSNKVTEKGKYVELRCDPISGHTALYWYRQSLGQGPEFLIYFQGTGAADDSGLPNDRFFAVRPEGSVSTLKIQRTERGDSAVYLCASSFPGTGKNEQFFGPGTRLTVL.

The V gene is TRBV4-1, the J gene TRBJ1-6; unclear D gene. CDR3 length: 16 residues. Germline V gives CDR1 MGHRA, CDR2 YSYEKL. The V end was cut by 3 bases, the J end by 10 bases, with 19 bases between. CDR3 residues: CASSQPMPGFESPLHF. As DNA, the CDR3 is TGCGCCAGCAGCCAGCCAATGCCAGGCTTCGAGTCACCCCTCCACTTT.

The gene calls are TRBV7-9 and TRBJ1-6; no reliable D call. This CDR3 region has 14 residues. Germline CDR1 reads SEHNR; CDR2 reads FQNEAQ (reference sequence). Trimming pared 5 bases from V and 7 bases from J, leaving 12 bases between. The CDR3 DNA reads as TGTGCCAGCAGCGGTGACGGGAAGAATTCACCCCTCCACTTT. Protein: CASSGDGKNSPLHF.

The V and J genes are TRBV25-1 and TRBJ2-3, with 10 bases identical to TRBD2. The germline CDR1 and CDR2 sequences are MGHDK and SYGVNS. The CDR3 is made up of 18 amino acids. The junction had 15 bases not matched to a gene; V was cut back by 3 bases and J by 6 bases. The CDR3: CASSEASGSSIRGDTQYF. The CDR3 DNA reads TGTGCCAGCAGTGAGGCTAGCGGGAGTTCAATTCGGGGGGATACGCAGTATTTT.

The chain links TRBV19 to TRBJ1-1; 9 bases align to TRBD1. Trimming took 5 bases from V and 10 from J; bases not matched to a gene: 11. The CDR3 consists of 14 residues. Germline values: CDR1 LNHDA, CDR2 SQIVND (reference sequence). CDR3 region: CASSPGTGPGGAFF. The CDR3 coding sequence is TGTGCCAGTAGTCCCGGGACAGGGCCCGGGGGAGCTTTCTTT.